This passage covers 20 T cell receptor beta chains from one sample sequenced in a study of blood T cells in healthy people across ages (dated by TCRdb to the mid-2010s). The library was produced with 5' RACE. The second PCR ran for roughly 7 to 11 cycles and used a J-beta primer mix along with a sample-barcoded 5' primer. TCRdb trimmed the raw reads at Q25, called clones with MiXCR and kept productive beta chains. For every CDR3 protein sequence, its rows merge into one entry that carries the most common genes and DNA. The sample table contains around 1,800,000 distinct CDR3 sequences; only one count was recorded for about two fifths of them. The ten largest clones take up 23% of the sample. Sequencing was performed on blood. These receptor sequences come from a human donor in good health.

The V and J genes are TRBV5-5 and TRBJ2-1; 7 bases map to TRBD1. The junction had 7 bases not matched to a gene; V was cut back by 0 bases and J by 7 bases. This CDR3 contains 15 residues. CDR1 and CDR2 from the germline V gene are SGHKS and YYEKEE (reference sequence). CDR3 coding DNA: TGTGCCAGCAGCTTGGGGACAGGCTTTCCTAATGAGCAGTTCTTC. As protein: CASSLGTGFPNEQFF.

The chain couples TRBV7-6 to TRBJ1-1; D call uncertain. The CDR3 totals 15 residues. The germline V gene has CDR1 SGHVS and CDR2 FNYEAQ. The germline V and J ends were trimmed by 1 base and 4 bases, with 13 bases remaining between them. CDR3 sequence (DNA): TGTGCCAGCAGCTTAGTTTTTGGGGTAGGCACTGAAGCTTTCTTT. Translated: CASSLVFGVGTEAFF.

This sequence joins TRBV12-3 or TRBV12-4 and TRBJ2-6; D may be TRBD2 (7 bases). This CDR3 contains 18 residues. Trimming removed 6 bases from V and 4 bases from J, with 22 bases in between. The CDR3 nucleotides are TGTGCCAGCAGGAGGGGGGAGGGTCTCTCTTCCGGGGCCAACGTCCTGACTTTC. Translated, it gives CASRRGEGLSSGANVLTF.

The chain couples TRBV5-1 to TRBJ1-1, with D tentatively TRBD1 (5 bases). Looked up from germline, CDR1 is SGHRS and CDR2 is YFSETQ. CDR3 length equals 16 residues. The V and J ends lost 2 bases and 0 bases respectively, with 14 bases between them. The CDR3 protein is CASSFAQGTLNTEAFF. Here the CDR3 DNA reads TGCGCCAGCAGCTTCGCCCAGGGTACCCTGAACACTGAAGCTTTCTTT.

The rearrangement links TRBV6-6 to TRBJ1-2; D is ambiguous. The germline V gene has CDR1 MNHNY and CDR2 SVGAGI (reference sequence). CDR3 length: 11 amino acids. Trimming pared 5 bases from V and 6 bases from J, leaving 7 bases between. The CDR3, as DNA: TGTGCCAGCAGTCGAAGAGATGGCTACACCTTC. This gives the protein CASSRRDGYTF.

The genes are TRBV5-1 and TRBJ2-1; D is ambiguous. CDR1 SGHRS and CDR2 YFSETQ come from the germline V gene. The CDR3 runs to 14 residues. V lost 3 bases to trimming and J lost 8 bases, with 15 bases between them. The CDR3 DNA is TGCGCCAGCAGCTGGGCGATCAACAGCGATGAGCAGTTCTTC. Its protein product is CASSWAINSDEQFF.

The table lists this clonotype with a few counts. The chain has TRBV6-6 and TRBJ2-3; D is unclear. Trimming pared 8 bases from V and 1 base from J, leaving 10 bases between. Germline-derived CDR1 and CDR2 are MNHNY and SVGAGI (reference sequence). This CDR3 spans 13 amino acids. The CDR3 is CASGSLGTDTQYF. As DNA, the CDR3 is TGTGCCAGCGGATCCCTAGGCACAGATACGCAGTATTTT.

In its sample, this clonotype was seen a few times. A much larger clone lies one base from this, so it may be a read error. CDR3 region: CANSVSLPGDGYTF. The CDR3 region has the DNA TGTGCCAACAGTGTATCTCTCCCAGGTGATGGCTACACCTTC. J is TRBJ1-2 and V is TRBV2; no reliable D call. The length of the CDR3 is 14 residues. Per the germline V gene, CDR1 is SNHLY and CDR2 is FYNNEI.

The chain uses TRBV12-3 or TRBV12-4 and TRBJ2-1, with TRBD1 matching 7 bases. This CDR3 is 14 amino acids long. The ends lost 8 bases at V and 0 bases at J; junction bases unmatched: 4. Here the CDR3 DNA reads TGTGCCAGCCGACAGGGAATCTCCTACAATGAGCAGTTCTTC. Amino acids: CASRQGISYNEQFF.

The chain recombines TRBV12-3 or TRBV12-4 with TRBJ2-3; TRBD2 agrees at 8 bases. This CDR3 is 14 amino acids long. V shed 6 bases, J shed 4 bases, and the junction held 6 bases outside the gene matches. The CDR3 loop is CASSRGGSADTQYF. The CDR3 DNA reads TGTGCCAGCAGCCGGGGGGGAAGCGCAGATACGCAGTATTTT.

The rearrangement links TRBV7-3 to TRBJ2-1, with 12 positions matching TRBD2. Germline V CDR1 and CDR2: SGHTA, FQGTGA. The V and J ends lost 5 bases and 9 bases, in that order; junction bases with no gene match: 11. The CDR3 consists of 16 residues. DNA of the CDR3: TGTGCCAGCAGCCCCTCACCTAGCGGGGGGGCTACTGAGCAGTTCTTC. This translates into CASSPSPSGGATEQFF.

V and J are TRBV20-1 and TRBJ2-3; maybe TRBD2 (5 bases). The CDR3 extends over 17 amino acids. Germline V CDR1 and CDR2: DFQATT, SNEGSKA (reference sequence). V was clipped by 2 bases and J by 6 bases, with 24 bases between them. The CDR3 region has the DNA TGCAGTGCTAGATCCCAAGGAGGACCTCCAGGTGCGGATACGCAGTATTTT. Residues: CSARSQGGPPGADTQYF.

The chain employs TRBV7-2 and TRBJ1-2, with D tentatively TRBD1 (6 bases). The CDR3 extends over 15 amino acids. The ends were cut back, 3 bases at V and 5 bases at J, with 16 bases in the middle. Germline CDR1 is SGHTA and CDR2 is FQGNSA. The CDR3 loop is CASSFQLAGEYGYTF. The CDR3, as DNA: TGTGCCAGCAGCTTCCAGCTGGCAGGGGAGTATGGCTACACCTTC.

This clonotype has at least ten counts. The rearrangement joins TRBV29-1 to TRBJ2-5; D may be TRBD1 or TRBD2 (6 bases each). With 6 bases removed from V and 5 bases from J, the gap between germline ends came to 13 bases. From germline, CDR1 is SQVTM and CDR2 ANQGSEA. This CDR3 has 12 amino acids. The CDR3 region is CSVRTGGETQYF. The CDR3 bases are TGCAGCGTACGGACCGGGGGCGAGACCCAGTACTTC.

In DNA form, the CDR3 reads TGTGCCAGAACCACGGACAAGTCAGATACGCAGTATTTT. The encoded protein is CARTTDKSDTQYF. This chain uses TRBV9 with TRBJ2-3, with D possibly TRBD1 on 5 matching bases. Deletions cut 8 bases from V and 4 bases from J, with 14 bases between. The germline CDR1 and CDR2 sequences are SGDLS and YYNGEE. The CDR3 consists of 13 residues. Drawing the rest from reference TRBV9 and TRBJ2-3, the complete variable domain is DSGVTQTPKHLITATGQRVTLRCSPRSGDLSVYWYQQSLDQGLQFLIQYYNGEERAKGNILERFSAQQFPDLHSELNLSSLELGDSALYFCARTTDKSDTQYFGPGTRLTVL.

V is TRBV5-6 and J is TRBJ2-3; 7 nucleotides match TRBD2. The CDR3 has 17 amino acids. Trimming took 4 bases from V and 6 from J; bases not matched to a gene: 17. Germline lookup yields CDR1 SGHDT and CDR2 YYEEEE. The CDR3 DNA reads as TGTGCCAGCAGCAAGGAGCGGGACTCCGGGTTCTCCGATACGCAGTATTTT. Amino acids: CASSKERDSGFSDTQYF.

The gene calls are TRBV5-1 and TRBJ1-4; D gene unclear. Germline loops: CDR1 SGHRS, CDR2 YFSETQ. The CDR3 is 15 amino acids. V lost 0 bases and J lost 0, with 6 bases in between. In DNA form, the CDR3 reads TGCGCCAGCAGCTTGGTACCGACAACTAATGAAAAACTGTTTTTT. Its protein product is CASSLVPTTNEKLFF.

This chain links TRBV15 with TRBJ2-1; D might be TRBD1 or TRBD2, each matching 7 bases. This CDR3 region has 17 residues. Trimming took 1 base from V and 4 from J, leaving 17 bases between them. Germline loops: CDR1 LNHNV, CDR2 YYDKDF (reference sequence). The CDR3 here is CATSRVPGGGFYNEQFF. The DNA for the CDR3 is TGTGCCACCAGCAGAGTCCCAGGGGGGGGCTTTTACAATGAGCAGTTCTTC. The full variable domain, completed using reference TRBV15 and TRBJ2-1, is DAMVIQNPRYQVTQFGKPVTLSCSQTLNHNVMYWYQQKSSQAPKLLFHYYDKDFNNEADTPDNFQSRRPNTSFCFLDIRSPGLGDTAMYLCATSRVPGGGFYNEQFFGPGTRLTVL.

V and J are TRBV20-1 and TRBJ2-1; 10 nucleotides match TRBD2. The CDR3 runs 14 residues. The germline CDR1 and CDR2 sequences are DFQATT and SNEGSKA (reference sequence). Unmatched junction bases numbered 6, after V lost 5 bases and J lost 5 bases. The CDR3 protein is CSAFSGGRNNEQFF. Here the CDR3 DNA reads TGCAGTGCTTTTAGCGGGGGGCGAAACAATGAGCAGTTCTTC.

The rearrangement links TRBV20-1 to TRBJ1-5; D not resolved. V shed 0 bases and J shed 1 base, with 10 bases lying between them. This CDR3 is built from 15 residues. Per the germline V gene, CDR1 is DFQATT and CDR2 is SNEGSKA (reference sequence). The CDR3 spells CSARDSVGSNQPQHF. Here the CDR3 DNA reads TGCAGTGCTAGAGATTCGGTGGGAAGCAATCAGCCCCAGCATTTT.